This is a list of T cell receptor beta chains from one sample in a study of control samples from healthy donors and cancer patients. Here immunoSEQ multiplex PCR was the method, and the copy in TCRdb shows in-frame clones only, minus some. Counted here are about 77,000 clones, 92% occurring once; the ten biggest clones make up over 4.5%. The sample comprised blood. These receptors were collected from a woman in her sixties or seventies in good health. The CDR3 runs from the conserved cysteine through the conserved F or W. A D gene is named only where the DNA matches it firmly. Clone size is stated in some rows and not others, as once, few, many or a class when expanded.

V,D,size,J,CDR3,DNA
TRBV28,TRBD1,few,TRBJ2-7,CASSLAWDRGGLVVDEQYF,TGTGCCAGCAGTTTAGCTTGGGACAGGGGTGGGCTAGTCGTGGACGAGCAGTACTTC
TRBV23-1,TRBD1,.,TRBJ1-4,CASSQGTGANEKLFF,TGCGCCAGCAGTCAAGGGACAGGGGCTAATGAAAAACTGTTTTTT
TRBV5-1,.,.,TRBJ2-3,CASSTVDPTDTQYF,TGCGCCAGCAGCACGGTGGACCCGACAGATACGCAGTATTTT
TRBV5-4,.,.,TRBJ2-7,CASSRDLISYEQYF,TGTGCCAGCAGCCGGGACTTAATCTCCTACGAGCAGTACTTC
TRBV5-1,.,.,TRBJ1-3,CASSLSNAGGNTIYF,TGCGCCAGCAGCTTGTCCAACGCCGGAGGAAACACCATATATTTT
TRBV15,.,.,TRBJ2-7,CATSRDRGSAGYEQYF,TGTGCCACCAGCAGAGATCGCGGTAGCGCGGGGTACGAGCAGTACTTC
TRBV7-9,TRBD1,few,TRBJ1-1,CASSPHPGQGAAEAFF,TGTGCCAGCAGCCCGCATCCGGGACAGGGGGCGGCTGAAGCTTTCTTT
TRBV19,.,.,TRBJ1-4,CASSIQAGEKLFF,TGTGCCAGTAGTATACAGGCTGGGGAAAAACTGTTTTTT
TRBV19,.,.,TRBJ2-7,CASSSGGNSYEQYF,TGTGCCAGTTCATCAGGTGGCAACTCCTACGAGCAGTACTTC
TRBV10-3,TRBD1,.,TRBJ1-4,CAIRPTGGGEKLFF,TGTGCCATCAGACCGACAGGGGGTGGTGAAAAACTGTTTTTT
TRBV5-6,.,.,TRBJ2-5,CASSRTRGYQETQYF,TGTGCCAGCAGTCGTACTAGGGGGTACCAAGAGACCCAGTACTTC
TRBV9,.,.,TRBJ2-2,CASSHRYRGGELFF,TGTGCCAGCAGCCACCGCTACCGGGGCGGGGAGCTGTTTTTT
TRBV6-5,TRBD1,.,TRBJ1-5,CASSADRAGNQPQHF,TGTGCCAGCAGCGCGGACAGGGCTGGCAATCAGCCCCAGCATTTT
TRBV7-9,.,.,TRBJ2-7,CASSPLGGAPYEQYF,TGTGCCAGCAGCCCACTTGGGGGTGCCCCCTACGAGCAGTACTTC
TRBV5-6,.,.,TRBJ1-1,CASSLFGLNTEAFF,TGTGCCAGCAGCTTGTTCGGATTGAACACTGAAGCTTTCTTT
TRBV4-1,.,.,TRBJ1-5,CASSQGGGQANQPQHF,TGCGCCAGCAGCCAGGGTGGGGGGCAGGCAAATCAGCCCCAGCATTTT
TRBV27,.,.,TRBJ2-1,CASSFMAGGEQFF,TGTGCCAGCAGTTTCATGGCCGGAGGTGAGCAGTTCTTC
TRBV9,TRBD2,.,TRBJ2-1,CASSSPSGISYNEQFF,TGTGCCAGCAGCTCCCCCAGCGGGATCTCCTACAATGAGCAGTTCTTC
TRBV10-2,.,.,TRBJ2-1,CASRETSRDEQFF,TGCGCCAGCAGGGAGACTAGTAGGGATGAGCAGTTCTTC
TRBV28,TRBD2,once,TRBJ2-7,CASRPTSGRMSSYEQYF,TGTGCCAGCAGACCAACTAGCGGGAGGATGAGCTCCTACGAGCAGTACTTC
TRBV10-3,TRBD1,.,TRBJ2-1,CAISELTGSSYNEQFF,TGTGCCATCAGTGAACTGACAGGGAGCTCCTACAATGAGCAGTTCTTC
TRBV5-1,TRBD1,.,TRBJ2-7,CASSTWDRTYEQYF,TGCGCCAGCAGCACGTGGGACAGGACCTACGAGCAGTACTTC
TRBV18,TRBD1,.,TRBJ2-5,CASSPDQDRVETQYF,TGTGCCAGCTCACCAGACCAGGACAGGGTTGAGACCCAGTACTTC
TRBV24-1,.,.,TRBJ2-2,CATSDWTTTGELFF,TGTGCCACCAGTGATTGGACGACCACCGGGGAGCTGTTTTTT
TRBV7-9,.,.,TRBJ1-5,CASSGEYSNQPQHF,TGTGCCAGCAGCGGTGAATATAGCAATCAGCCCCAGCATTTT
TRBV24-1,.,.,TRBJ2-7,CATSDSSRETGQRGEQYF,TGTGCCACCAGTGATTCTTCCCGAGAGACAGGCCAACGTGGCGAGCAGTACTTC
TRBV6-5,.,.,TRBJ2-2,CASRRDGNTGELFF,TGTGCCAGCCGGCGGGACGGTAACACCGGGGAGCTGTTTTTT
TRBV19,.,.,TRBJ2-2,CASIAAGGTGELFF,TGTGCCAGTATCGCCGCAGGGGGGACCGGGGAGCTGTTTTTT
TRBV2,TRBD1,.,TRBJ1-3,CASRNRGGGNTIYF,TGTGCCAGCAGGAACAGGGGGGGCGGAAACACCATATATTTT
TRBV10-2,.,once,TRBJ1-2,CASSETGRGGYTF,TGCGCCAGCAGTGAGACAGGGAGGGGCGGCTACACCTTC
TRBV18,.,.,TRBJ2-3,CASSPSTITDTQYF,TGTGCCAGCTCACCATCCACTATCACAGATACGCAGTATTTT
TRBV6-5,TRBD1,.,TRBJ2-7,CASTLGQGYSYEQYF,TGTGCCAGCACTCTCGGACAGGGCTACTCCTACGAGCAGTACTTC
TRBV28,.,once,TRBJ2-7,CASSLPGLPYEQYF,TGTGCCAGCAGTTTGCCGGGACTTCCGTACGAGCAGTACTTC
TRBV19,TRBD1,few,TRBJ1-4,CASTPGQGATNEKLFF,TGTGCCAGTACCCCCGGACAGGGGGCAACTAATGAAAAACTGTTTTTT
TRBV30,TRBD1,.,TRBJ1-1,CAWTNLGQGQNTEAFF,TGTGCCTGGACAAACCTCGGACAGGGACAAAACACTGAAGCTTTCTTT
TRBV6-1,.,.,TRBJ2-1,CASSEGRGHNEQFF,TGTGCCAGCAGTGAAGGGCGGGGCCACAATGAGCAGTTCTTC
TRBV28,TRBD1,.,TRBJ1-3,CASGLDRASVGSGNTIYF,TGTGCCAGCGGCTTGGACAGGGCTAGTGTGGGCTCTGGAAACACCATATATTTT